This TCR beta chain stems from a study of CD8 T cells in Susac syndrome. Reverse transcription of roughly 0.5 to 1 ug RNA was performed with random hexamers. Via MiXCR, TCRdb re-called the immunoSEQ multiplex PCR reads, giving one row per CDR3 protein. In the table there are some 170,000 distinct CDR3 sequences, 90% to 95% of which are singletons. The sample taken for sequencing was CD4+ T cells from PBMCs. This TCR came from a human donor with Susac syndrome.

CDR3 DNA sequence: TGTGCCAGCAGCCAAGTCGGGGGGGCCTACGAGCAGTACTTC. Residues: CASSQVGGAYEQYF. The chain couples TRBV14 to TRBJ2-7; 8 bases map to TRBD2. CDR1 is SGHDN, CDR2 FVKESK, per germline. V gave up 1 base and J gave up 2 bases; unmatched junction bases: 1. The length of the CDR3 is 14 residues.